A selection of T cell receptor beta chains follows, all from one sample in a study of human T cells and chemical hapten exposure. TCRdb used MiXCR to reprocess the RACE reads, holding one entry per CDR3 protein. The profile shows just under 40,000 distinct CDR3 sequences, about 13% of them singletons. The sequenced sample was whole blood, obtained in connection with sensitization to the hapten diphenylcyclopropenone (DPC). The origin of the receptors is a woman in her thirties or forties with alopecia areata. Some clones in this sample may be carry-over from other donors' samples. The CDR3 runs from the conserved cysteine through the conserved F or W. Each record gives: J gene, clone size, D gene, V gene, CDR3 DNA, CDR3 protein. A D gene is named only where the DNA matches it firmly. Only some rows state a clone size, as once, few, many or a class for expanded clones.

j_call: TRBJ2-1
clone_size: many
d_call: .
v_call: TRBV12-3/TRBV12-4
cdr3_nt: TGTGCCAGCAGCACCGATATCAATGAGCAGTTCTTC
cdr3_aa: CASSTDINEQFF

j_call: TRBJ2-5
clone_size: few
d_call: .
v_call: TRBV29-1
cdr3_nt: TGCAGCGTTGGGAGGGACGGGGAGACCCAGTACTTC
cdr3_aa: CSVGRDGETQYF

j_call: TRBJ2-5
clone_size: .
d_call: .
v_call: TRBV29-1
cdr3_nt: TGCAGCGTTGAAGATCGTCGAGCGCCCCCCGGGACCCAGTACTTC
cdr3_aa: CSVEDRRAPPGTQYF

j_call: TRBJ2-1
clone_size: many
d_call: TRBD1
v_call: TRBV5-4
cdr3_nt: TGTGCCAGCAGCTTGGGGACAGGGAATTACAATGAGCAGTTCTTC
cdr3_aa: CASSLGTGNYNEQFF

j_call: TRBJ1-1
clone_size: few
d_call: .
v_call: TRBV4-1
cdr3_nt: TGCGCCAGCAGCCAAGTGGAGTCGGGCGACACTGAAGCTTTCTTT
cdr3_aa: CASSQVESGDTEAFF

j_call: TRBJ2-3
clone_size: few
d_call: .
v_call: TRBV21-1
cdr3_nt: TGTGCCAGCAGGGGGACTAGCGGGACGCAGTATTTT
cdr3_aa: CASRGTSGTQYF

j_call: TRBJ2-1
clone_size: few
d_call: .
v_call: TRBV7-2
cdr3_nt: TGTGCCAGCAGCTTAGGGCGGAAGGGAGAACAGTTCTTC
cdr3_aa: CASSLGRKGEQFF

j_call: TRBJ1-2
clone_size: .
d_call: TRBD1
v_call: TRBV10-3
cdr3_nt: TGTGCCATCAGTCTACAGGGGGAGAACGGCTACACCTTC
cdr3_aa: CAISLQGENGYTF

j_call: TRBJ2-5
clone_size: .
d_call: .
v_call: TRBV18
cdr3_nt: TGTGCCAGCTCATTTTACACCGCCGAGACCCAGTACTTC
cdr3_aa: CASSFYTAETQYF

j_call: TRBJ1-1
clone_size: many
d_call: .
v_call: TRBV5-5
cdr3_nt: TGTGCCAGCAGCTTGGCGGCCGGGACTAACACTGAAGCTTTCTTT
cdr3_aa: CASSLAAGTNTEAFF

j_call: TRBJ1-1
clone_size: many
d_call: .
v_call: TRBV29-1
cdr3_nt: TGCAGCGTTGAAGGGGGGCCTTTCTTT
cdr3_aa: CSVEGGPFF

j_call: TRBJ2-7
clone_size: many
d_call: .
v_call: TRBV1
cdr3_nt: TGCACCAGCAGCCAAGATAAGGCTAGCGGGAGTTCCGAGCAGTACTTC
cdr3_aa: CTSSQDKASGSSEQYF

j_call: TRBJ1-3
clone_size: many
d_call: .
v_call: TRBV10-2
cdr3_nt: TGCGCCAGCAGCCAGTCCTCTGGAAACACCATATATTTT
cdr3_aa: CASSQSSGNTIYF

j_call: TRBJ2-7
clone_size: many
d_call: .
v_call: TRBV20-1
cdr3_nt: TGCAGTGCTAGGGTCCCAGCGATAAGTGGAGAGCAGTACTTC
cdr3_aa: CSARVPAISGEQYF

j_call: TRBJ2-3
clone_size: many
d_call: TRBD2
v_call: TRBV10-3
cdr3_nt: TGTGCCATCCGGACTAGCGGGACCTCCCCAGATACGCAGTATTTT
cdr3_aa: CAIRTSGTSPDTQYF

j_call: TRBJ2-3
clone_size: .
d_call: TRBD1
v_call: TRBV28
cdr3_nt: TGTGCCAGCAGTCGACCGGGACAGGGGATAGATACGCAGTATTTT
cdr3_aa: CASSRPGQGIDTQYF

j_call: TRBJ1-1
clone_size: many
d_call: .
v_call: TRBV10-2
cdr3_nt: TGCGCCAGCAGTGTGGACAGCATGAACACTGAAGCTTTCTTT
cdr3_aa: CASSVDSMNTEAFF

j_call: TRBJ1-4
clone_size: many
d_call: TRBD1
v_call: TRBV29-1
cdr3_nt: TGCAGCGTTGAGCCGGGACAGGGGGGAAAACTGTTTTTT
cdr3_aa: CSVEPGQGGKLFF

j_call: TRBJ2-7
clone_size: few
d_call: .
v_call: TRBV18
cdr3_nt: TGTGCCAGCTCACAGACACAGGTCTCCTACGAGCAGTACTTC
cdr3_aa: CASSQTQVSYEQYF

j_call: TRBJ1-5
clone_size: many
d_call: .
v_call: TRBV3-1
cdr3_nt: TGTGCCAGCAGCTCGGACAGTAGGCAGCCCCAGCATTTT
cdr3_aa: CASSSDSRQPQHF

j_call: TRBJ2-7
clone_size: many
d_call: .
v_call: TRBV3-1
cdr3_nt: TGTGCCAGCAGCCATCGGGGGACTGGGGCCTACGAGCAGTACTTC
cdr3_aa: CASSHRGTGAYEQYF

j_call: TRBJ1-5
clone_size: few
d_call: .
v_call: TRBV7-2
cdr3_nt: TGTGCCAGCAGCTCGACGAATGGTGGCAATCAGCCCCAGCATTTT
cdr3_aa: CASSSTNGGNQPQHF

j_call: TRBJ2-1
clone_size: many
d_call: .
v_call: TRBV6-5
cdr3_nt: TGTGCCAGCAGTTACTCCCCCCTTTGGGGGGTCTACAATGAGCAGTTCTTC
cdr3_aa: CASSYSPLWGVYNEQFF

j_call: TRBJ2-1
clone_size: few
d_call: .
v_call: TRBV4-1
cdr3_nt: TGCGCCAGCAGCCGTGGCGGAGATGAGCAGTTCTTC
cdr3_aa: CASSRGGDEQFF